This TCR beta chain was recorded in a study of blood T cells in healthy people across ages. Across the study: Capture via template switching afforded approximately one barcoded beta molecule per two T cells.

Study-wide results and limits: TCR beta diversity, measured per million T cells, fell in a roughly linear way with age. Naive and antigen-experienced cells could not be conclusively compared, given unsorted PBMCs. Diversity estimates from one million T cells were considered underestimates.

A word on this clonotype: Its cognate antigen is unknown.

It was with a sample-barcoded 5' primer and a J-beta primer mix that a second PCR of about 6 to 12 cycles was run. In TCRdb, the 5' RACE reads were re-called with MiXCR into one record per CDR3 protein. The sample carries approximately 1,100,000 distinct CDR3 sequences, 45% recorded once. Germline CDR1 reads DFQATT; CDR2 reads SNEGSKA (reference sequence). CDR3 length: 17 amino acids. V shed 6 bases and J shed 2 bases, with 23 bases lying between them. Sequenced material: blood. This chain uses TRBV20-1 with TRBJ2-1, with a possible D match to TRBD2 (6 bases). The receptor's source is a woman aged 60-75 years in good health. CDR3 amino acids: CSALSRPLASTYNEQFF. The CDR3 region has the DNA TGCAGTGCCCTAAGTAGACCTCTAGCGAGCACCTACAATGAGCAGTTCTTC.